Presented here are 30 T cell receptor beta chains from one specimen sequenced in a study of type 1 and type 2 diabetes patients. The PCR template was genomic DNA. The TCR beta CDR3 region was amplified using 30 forward and 13 reverse primers. MiXCR was run by TCRdb on the multiplex PCR reads, yielding one entry per CDR3 protein. The table includes fewer than 350,000 distinct CDR3 sequences, roughly 50% detected once. The sample comprised peripheral blood mononuclear cells (PBMCs). Source of these receptors: a man younger than 35 with type 2 diabetes.

This clonotype was counted only a few times. V is TRBV15 and J is TRBJ1-2; possible D gene TRBD1, 5 bases. The V gene lost 6 bases and the J gene lost 2 bases, with 16 bases spanning the gap. CDR1 is LNHNV and CDR2 is YYDKDF in the germline V gene (reference sequence). The length of the CDR3 is 15 residues. The CDR3 region is CATRPSLGGNYGYTF. CDR3 DNA sequence: TGTGCCACCAGGCCATCATTGGGGGGGAACTATGGCTACACCTTC.

The chain employs TRBV27 and TRBJ2-7; 8 bases are a match to TRBD1. Germline V gene data show CDR1 as MNHEY and CDR2 as SMNVEV (reference sequence). The junction had 8 bases not matched to a gene; V was cut back by 4 bases and J by 3 bases. The CDR3 has 15 amino acids. The DNA of the CDR3 is TGTGCCAGCAGTTCCCGACCGACAGGGGACTACGAGCAGTACTTC. Protein sequence: CASSSRPTGDYEQYF.

This clonotype was counted between two and nine times. The V and J genes are TRBV14 and TRBJ2-2, with TRBD2 as a possible D gene (5 bases). CDR3 size: 15 residues. Deletions cut 5 bases from V and 5 bases from J, with 15 bases between. Germline CDR1 is SGHDN and CDR2 is FVKESK. The CDR3 protein is CASSAIPSRTGELFF. The CDR3 bases are TGTGCCAGCAGCGCAATTCCTAGCAGAACCGGGGAGCTGTTTTTT.

In the case of this clonotype: One end of the junction is discordant with germline, which a read error may explain. V is TRBV27 and J is TRBJ2-7; the D gene could be TRBD1 or TRBD2 (5 bases each). The CDR3 consists of 14 residues. Looked up from germline, CDR1 is MNHEY and CDR2 is SMNVEV (reference sequence). The CDR3 sequence: CAISDRGRGDEQYF. For the CDR3, the DNA is TGTGCCATCAGTGACCGGGGTAGGGGTGACGAGCAGTACTTC.

This clonotype was observed a few times. The chain couples TRBV20-1 to TRBJ2-1; D might be TRBD2 (6 bases). This CDR3 is built from 13 residues. V was cut by 5 bases and J by 7 bases, with 15 bases left in between. The germline CDR1 and CDR2 sequences are DFQATT and SNEGSKA (reference sequence). This CDR3 is CSARGLLGNEQFF. For the CDR3, the DNA is TGCAGTGCTCGAGGACTACTTGGGAATGAGCAGTTCTTC.

The V and J genes are TRBV5-5 and TRBJ2-7; D remains unclear. CDR3 length: 13 residues. Between the trimmed V and J ends, which lost 4 bases and 2 bases, there was a span of 10 bases. Germline CDR1 reads SGHKS; CDR2 reads YYEKEE (reference sequence). In DNA form, the CDR3 reads TGTGCCAGCAGCGCCAGTGTCGCCTACGAGCAGTACTTC. It encodes CASSASVAYEQYF.

The CDR3 loop reads CATSDSRDSVYTQYF. Written as DNA, the CDR3 is TGTGCCACCAGTGATTCCCGGGACAGCGTATATACCCAGTACTTC. The V call is TRBV14, the J call TRBJ2-5; 7 bases agree with TRBD1. Per the germline V gene, CDR1 is SGHDN and CDR2 is FVKESK. Unmatched junction bases numbered 19, after V lost 10 bases and J lost 8 bases. There are 15 residues in the CDR3.

V is TRBV6-4 and J is TRBJ1-2; weak D call: TRBD1 (6 bases). CDR1 and CDR2 from the germline V gene are MRHNA and SNTAGT. The length of the CDR3 is 15 residues. V lost 4 bases, J lost 0 bases, and 12 bases lay in between. DNA for the CDR3: TGTGCCAGCAGTGCAGAACAGGGCCCTAACTATGGCTACACCTTC. Protein: CASSAEQGPNYGYTF.

CDR3 sequence (DNA): TGCGCCAGCAGCTTCACTAGCGGGGTCAACACCGGGGAGCTGTTTTTT. It encodes CASSFTSGVNTGELFF. This chain uses TRBV5-1 with TRBJ2-2; 10 positions match TRBD2. The CDR3 has 16 amino acids. The V and J ends lost 2 bases and 2 bases, in that order; junction bases with no gene match: 3. CDR1 SGHRS and CDR2 YFSETQ come from the germline V gene.

This chain connects TRBV7-6 to TRBJ2-5; 8 nucleotides match TRBD1. The trim removed 3 bases at V and 2 bases at J, leaving 5 bases unmatched. The CDR3 consists of 15 residues. Germline V gene sequence: CDR1 SGHVS, CDR2 FNYEAQ. CDR3 in amino acids: CASSFWTGRQETQYF. DNA for the CDR3: TGTGCCAGCAGCTTTTGGACAGGGCGGCAAGAGACCCAGTACTTC.

The rearrangement links TRBV10-1 to TRBJ2-2; 7 nucleotides match TRBD1. The CDR3 has 14 amino acids. The germline gives CDR1 WNHNN, CDR2 SYGVQD (reference sequence). The ends lost 8 bases at V and 3 bases at J; junction bases unmatched: 6. The CDR3 here is CASGTGADTGELFF. The CDR3 region has the DNA TGCGCCAGCGGCACAGGGGCGGACACCGGGGAGCTGTTTTTT.

CDR3 in amino acids: CASSLGGEDTGELFF. CDR3 nucleotide sequence: TGTGCCAGCAGCTTAGGGGGCGAAGACACCGGGGAGCTGTTTTTT. This chain joins TRBV7-3 and TRBJ2-2; TRBD1 is a possible D gene (6 bases). Per germline, CDR1 SGHTA and CDR2 FQGTGA. CDR3 size: 15 residues. The V gene lost 2 bases and the J gene lost 3 bases, with 10 bases spanning the gap.

J is TRBJ2-1 and V is TRBV12-3 or TRBV12-4; D tentatively reads TRBD1 or TRBD2 (6 bases each). V lost 1 base to trimming and J lost 10 bases, with 20 bases between them. The CDR3 has 16 residues. The CDR3 DNA sequence: TGTGCCAGCAGTTTAGGTGGGGGGCGTGGAGCAAAGGAGCAGTTCTTC. Protein: CASSLGGGRGAKEQFF.

This clonotype was counted between two and nine times. The genes are TRBV7-2 and TRBJ2-6; 7 positions agree with TRBD1. The CDR3 is 17 residues long. From germline, CDR1 is SGHTA and CDR2 FQGNSA. The V gene end was trimmed by 4 bases and the J gene end by 0 bases; junction bases not matched to a gene: 6. The CDR3 region has the DNA TGTGCCAGCAGCTCTAGACAGGGTAGCTCTGGGGCCAACGTCCTGACTTTC. Protein product: CASSSRQGSSGANVLTF.

This clonotype was picked up one time. The genes are TRBV19 and TRBJ1-2, with TRBD1 identical over 8 bases. There are 14 residues in the CDR3. Germline V gives CDR1 LNHDA, CDR2 SQIVND (reference sequence). With 10 bases clipped from V and 2 bases from J, the junction kept 9 bases outside the gene matches. CDR3 amino acids: CANTPGTGNYGYTF. CDR3 sequence (DNA): TGTGCCAATACTCCCGGGACAGGAAACTATGGCTACACCTTC.

On this clonotype: The junction shows a germline mismatch at one end, possibly a read error. The rearrangement links TRBV7-3 to TRBJ2-2, with a weak D call TRBD2 (5 bases). The length of the CDR3 is 15 residues. Germline V lookup: CDR1 SGHTA, CDR2 FQGTGA. This CDR3 reads CASSLGSGLTGELVF. CDR3 coding DNA: TGTGCCAGCAGCCTAGGAAGCGGCCTCACCGGGGAGCTGGTTTTT.

The chain carries TRBV7-2 and TRBJ2-7, with D possibly matching TRBD2 (7 bases). Germline V lookup: CDR1 SGHTA, CDR2 FQGNSA. The CDR3 contains 16 residues. Trimming took 3 bases from V and 4 from J, leaving 19 bases between them. The CDR3 DNA reads as TGTGCCAGCAGCTTTAGTCGCGGGGGCGAATGGTACGAGCAGTACTTC. Its translation is CASSFSRGGEWYEQYF.

CDR3 in amino acids: CASSLFAEPYGYTF. CDR3 bases: TGTGCCAGCAGTTTGTTTGCAGAACCCTATGGCTACACCTTC. The chain joins TRBV28 to TRBJ1-2; D gene ambiguous. Germline CDR1 MDHEN, CDR2 SYDVKM. This CDR3 spans 14 amino acids. Trimming pared 3 bases from V and 4 bases from J, leaving 12 bases between.

This clonotype turned up a few times. The J gene is TRBJ2-7, the V gene TRBV7-8; D uncertain. Germline V gene data show CDR1 as SGHVS and CDR2 as FQNEAQ. This CDR3 spans 13 amino acids. Trimming pared 4 bases from V and 0 bases from J, leaving 7 bases between. The CDR3 region is CASSSRSSYEQYF. The DNA of the CDR3 is TGTGCCAGCAGCTCTCGCTCCTCCTACGAGCAGTACTTC.

The V call is TRBV2, the J call TRBJ2-5; D not resolved. The ends were cut back, 0 bases at V and 4 bases at J, with 9 bases in the middle. The CDR3 is 14 residues long. CDR1 and CDR2 (germline): SNHLY, FYNNEI. The CDR3 sequence: CASSEALGGETQYF. The CDR3 nucleotides read TGTGCCAGCAGTGAAGCGCTTGGCGGAGAGACCCAGTACTTC.

The rearrangement uses TRBV6-6 and TRBJ2-5, with D possibly being TRBD1 (5 bases). V lost 5 bases and J lost 2, with 6 bases in between. CDR3 size: 12 residues. Germline assignment: CDR1 MNHNY and CDR2 SVGAGI (reference sequence). The chain's CDR3 is CASSGQQETQYF. CDR3 sequence (DNA): TGTGCCAGCAGTGGACAACAAGAGACCCAGTACTTC.

The chain has TRBV4-1 and TRBJ2-5, with TRBD1 identical over 8 bases. The CDR3 consists of 13 residues. The ends lost 4 bases at V and 6 bases at J; junction bases unmatched: 4. CDR1 and CDR2 (germline): MGHRA, YSYEKL. The CDR3 spells CASSPDRAKTQYF. The CDR3 nucleotides read TGCGCCAGCAGCCCGGACAGGGCGAAGACCCAGTACTTC.

This clonotype was counted between two and nine times. J is TRBJ2-1 and V is TRBV19, with D perhaps matching TRBD1 (6 bases). Germline values: CDR1 LNHDA, CDR2 SQIVND (reference sequence). V lost 7 bases to trimming and J lost 7 bases, with 14 bases between them. The CDR3 loop spans 13 amino acids. The CDR3 reads CASTWTEGNEQFF. CDR3 DNA sequence: TGTGCCAGTACATGGACAGAGGGTAATGAGCAGTTCTTC.

The sample holds a few counts of this clonotype. V gene TRBV14 combines with J gene TRBJ2-7; the match to TRBD1 covers 11 bases. Germline loops: CDR1 SGHDN, CDR2 FVKESK. The CDR3 covers 16 residues. V was pared by 2 bases and J by 3 bases, with 6 bases of the junction left unmatched. In DNA, the CDR3 is TGTGCCAGCAGCCAAATTCGAGGGACAGGGGGCTACGAGCAGTACTTC. Translating it yields CASSQIRGTGGYEQYF.

The V and J genes are TRBV7-2 and TRBJ2-7, with 9 bases identical to TRBD2. Germline V gives CDR1 SGHTA, CDR2 FQGNSA. The V and J ends lost 8 bases and 0 bases, in that order; junction bases with no gene match: 5. CDR3 length equals 14 residues. The DNA of the CDR3 is TGTGCCAGCCGGACTAGCGAATTCTCCTACGAGCAGTACTTC. Protein: CASRTSEFSYEQYF. Supplemented by reference TRBV7-2 and TRBJ2-7, the full variable domain reads GAGVSQSPSNKVTEKGKDVELRCDPISGHTALYWYRQSLGQGLEFLIYFQGNSAPDKSGLPSDRFSAERTGGSVSTLTIQRTQQEDSAVYLCASRTSEFSYEQYFGPGTRLTVT.

Comments on this clonotype: Sequence at one end of the junction differs from germline and may be a read error. This chain joins TRBV6-6 and TRBJ2-2, with D unclear. The CDR3 is 14 amino acids. Germline V lookup: CDR1 MNHNY, CDR2 SVGAGI (reference sequence). The CDR3 loop reads CAISESSDTGELFF. The CDR3 DNA reads as TGTGCCATCAGTGAGTCATCCGACACCGGGGAGCTGTTTTTT.

On this clonotype: Relative to the germline gene, one junction end is altered; a read error may explain this. The gene calls are TRBV7-6 and TRBJ2-3; 9 nucleotides line up with TRBD1. Germline CDR1 SGHVS, CDR2 FNYEAQ. The CDR3 length is 14 residues. The chain's CDR3 is CASSNDRGTDTQYF. CDR3 nucleotides: TGTGCTAGCAGCAACGACAGGGGGACAGATACGCAGTATTTT.

Comments on this clonotype: This likely comes from a read error, as the CDR3 has no conserved phenylalanine or tryptophan at its end. The gene calls are TRBV10-1 and TRBJ2-2, with a tentative D call TRBD1 (6 bases). The CDR3 is 14 amino acids. The germline V gene has CDR1 WNHNN and CDR2 SYGVQD (reference sequence). V was clipped by 4 bases and J by 7 bases, with 13 bases between them. In DNA form, the CDR3 reads TGCGCCAGCAGTGTGCAGGGGCTTGGCGGGGAGCTGTTTCTT. Translating it yields CASSVQGLGGELFL.

This clonotype was counted between two and nine times. CDR3 DNA sequence: TGTGCCACCAGTGATATACCGGGACAGGGTAAGGATGAGCAGTTCTTC. Translated, it gives CATSDIPGQGKDEQFF. This sequence joins TRBV24-1 and TRBJ2-1; 9 positions match TRBD1. The CDR3 covers 16 residues. V lost 3 bases and J lost 8; bases outside the gene matches: 10. Germline V lookup: CDR1 KGHDR, CDR2 SFDVKD.

CDR3 bases: TGTGCCAGCAGCTTGGGACAGAACGAAGAGACCCAGTACTTC. Residues: CASSLGQNEETQYF. V gene TRBV11-3 combines with J gene TRBJ2-5; 7 bases are shared with TRBD1. Germline V gives CDR1 SGHNT, CDR2 YENEEA. With V trimmed by 3 bases and J by 3 bases, 4 bases remained unmatched. CDR3 length: 14 residues.